These 13 T cell receptor beta chains originate from one sample sequenced in a study of response to subunit inactivated influenza vaccine. TCRdb re-called the RT-PCR reads through MiXCR, storing one row per CDR3 protein. The table has about half a million distinct CDR3 sequences, around 8% seen once. The input for sequencing was PBMCs from blood, taken 23 to 25 months after vaccination. These receptors originate from a man between 50 and 75 years old who received an inactivated influenza vaccine.

This clonotype showed up just a few times. The gene calls are TRBV7-9 and TRBJ1-2, with D tentatively TRBD1 (6 bases). V was pared by 5 bases and J by 2 bases, with 18 bases between. The V gene's germline CDR1 is SEHNR and CDR2 FQNEAQ (reference sequence). The CDR3 has 16 amino acids. CDR3: CASSPVRGGGNYGYTF. Here the CDR3 DNA reads TGTGCCAGCAGCCCAGTACGGGGAGGGGGAAACTATGGCTACACCTTC.

The V call is TRBV24-1, the J call TRBJ2-5; a possible D gene is TRBD1 (6 bases). V gave up 3 bases and J gave up 2 bases, with 12 bases separating them. This CDR3 is built from 15 residues. Germline CDR1 and CDR2: KGHDR and SFDVKD. For the CDR3, the DNA is TGTGCCACCAGTGATCCTACAGGGCCGCAAGAGACCCAGTACTTC. Translating it yields CATSDPTGPQETQYF.

This clonotype was observed many times. The J gene is TRBJ2-2, the V gene TRBV5-1; 11 bases align to TRBD1. Trimming took 2 bases from V and 7 from J; bases not matched to a gene: 7. Germline V CDR1 and CDR2: SGHRS, YFSETQ. The CDR3 is made up of 16 amino acids. The CDR3 DNA sequence: TGCGCCAGCAGCTTTCCTGGACAGGGGGCTGGCGGGGAGCTGTTTTTT. Protein product: CASSFPGQGAGGELFF.

The V and J genes are TRBV7-9 and TRBJ2-1; no clear D gene. This CDR3 has 15 amino acids. Trimming pared 0 bases from V and 9 bases from J, leaving 15 bases between. Germline CDR1 SEHNR, CDR2 FQNEAQ (reference sequence). CDR3 DNA sequence: TGTGCCAGCAGCTTAGCGGGGTTTGGGTCCGGTGAGCAGTTCTTC. Amino acids: CASSLAGFGSGEQFF.

This chain uses TRBV20-1 with TRBJ2-7, with TRBD2 matching over 9 bases. The V segment lost 0 bases and the J segment 0 bases; nucleotides outside the gene matches: 15. Germline V lookup: CDR1 DFQATT, CDR2 SNEGSKA (reference sequence). This CDR3 is 19 amino acids long. The CDR3 DNA sequence: TGCAGTGCTAGAGATCTACCCGGTATAGCGGGGGAAAGCTCCTACGAGCAGTACTTC. This translates into CSARDLPGIAGESSYEQYF.

This clonotype was seen just once. The V and J genes are TRBV5-5 and TRBJ2-3; TRBD1 matches at 7 bases. The CDR3 is 15 amino acids. The germline V gene has CDR1 SGHKS and CDR2 YYEKEE (reference sequence). V was clipped by 0 bases and J by 3 bases; unmatched bases: 4. CDR3 DNA sequence: TGTGCCAGCAGCTTGGGACAGGGAAAGACAGATACGCAGTATTTT. This gives the protein CASSLGQGKTDTQYF.

Ten or more counts support this clonotype. This sequence joins TRBV5-1 and TRBJ2-1; D is possibly TRBD1 or TRBD2 (6 bases each). The V gene's germline CDR1 is SGHRS and CDR2 YFSETQ. V was trimmed by 0 bases and J by 4 bases, leaving 11 bases between them. The length of the CDR3 is 15 residues. Here the CDR3 DNA reads TGCGCCAGCAGCTTGGTGGGGGGCGTTTACAATGAGCAGTTCTTC. Its translation: CASSLVGGVYNEQFF.

The sample holds many counts of this clonotype. CDR3 coding DNA: TGTGCCACCAGCAGAGGCGGGAAGGCCGGGGAGCTGTTTTTT. This gives the protein CATSRGGKAGELFF. The rearrangement uses TRBV15 and TRBJ2-2; possibly TRBD2 for D (6 bases). The CDR3 contains 14 residues. Germline V gene lookup returns CDR1 LNHNV and CDR2 YYDKDF (reference sequence). V was cut by 1 base and J by 6 bases, with 9 bases left in between.

This clonotype was seen at least ten times. This sequence joins TRBV6-6 and TRBJ2-3; D not certain. Looked up from germline, CDR1 is MNHNY and CDR2 is SVGAGI (reference sequence). V lost 8 bases to trimming and J lost 2 bases, with 11 bases between them. The CDR3 has 13 residues. The CDR3 is CASHPSITDTQYF. In DNA, the CDR3 is TGTGCCAGCCACCCCTCTATCACAGATACGCAGTATTTT.

This chain links TRBV7-8 with TRBJ1-1; D is perhaps TRBD1 (5 bases). Germline CDR1 SGHVS, CDR2 FQNEAQ. The CDR3 consists of 16 residues. The germline V and J ends were trimmed by 0 bases and 4 bases, with 15 bases remaining between them. The chain's CDR3 is CASSLALGGLSTEAFF. The CDR3 DNA reads as TGTGCCAGCAGCTTAGCGCTGGGGGGGTTGAGCACTGAAGCTTTCTTT.

This clonotype was found many times. This chain uses TRBV29-1 with TRBJ2-5; TRBD1 is a possible D gene (5 bases). Germline loops: CDR1 SQVTM, CDR2 ANQGSEA. The length of the CDR3 is 15 residues. V was shortened by 4 bases and J by 5 bases, with 20 bases between the two germline ends. The CDR3 region is CSVVLRRGSSETQYF. Here the CDR3 DNA reads TGCAGCGTTGTTCTACGTAGGGGCTCCTCGGAGACCCAGTACTTC.

V gene TRBV29-1 combines with J gene TRBJ2-7, with TRBD1 matching over 9 bases. Germline V lookup: CDR1 SQVTM, CDR2 ANQGSEA. CDR3 length equals 14 residues. V lost 5 bases and J lost 6; bases outside the gene matches: 11. CDR3 region: CSVTGTGSTGEQYF. For the CDR3, the DNA is TGCAGCGTTACCGGGACAGGGTCTACGGGCGAGCAGTACTTC.

The rearrangement joins TRBV4-1 to TRBJ2-3, with TRBD2 matching 16 bases. This CDR3 is built from 19 residues. CDR1 is MGHRA and CDR2 is YSYEKL in the germline V gene. V shed 3 bases, J shed 2 bases, and the junction held 8 bases outside the gene matches. CDR3 in amino acids: CASSHPGLAGGPDTDTQYF. The CDR3 coding sequence is TGCGCCAGCAGCCACCCGGGACTAGCGGGGGGGCCGGACACAGATACGCAGTATTTT.